This T cell receptor (beta chain) emerged from a study of blood T cell repertoires in COVID-19. Whole-study context: Sources were T cells, B-cell-depleted T cells, or PBMCs; the material itself was cDNA or gDNA.

This clone was detected once. Data came from immunoSEQ multiplex PCR; TCRdb stores just in-frame clones and leaves some out. The sample includes about 160,000 clones, approximately 79% of them seen just once. Germline V gene lookup returns CDR1 MDHEN and CDR2 SYDVKM. V was shortened by 2 bases and J by 2 bases, with 3 bases between the two germline ends. This CDR3 has 12 residues. The chain recombines TRBV28 with TRBJ1-2; D remains unclear. This clonotype originated in a woman aged 40 to 50 with COVID-19, enrolled during active disease. Sequenced: peripheral blood. CDR3 in DNA: TGTGCCAGCAGTTTACAGAACTATGGCTACACCTTC. Residues: CASSLQNYGYTF.